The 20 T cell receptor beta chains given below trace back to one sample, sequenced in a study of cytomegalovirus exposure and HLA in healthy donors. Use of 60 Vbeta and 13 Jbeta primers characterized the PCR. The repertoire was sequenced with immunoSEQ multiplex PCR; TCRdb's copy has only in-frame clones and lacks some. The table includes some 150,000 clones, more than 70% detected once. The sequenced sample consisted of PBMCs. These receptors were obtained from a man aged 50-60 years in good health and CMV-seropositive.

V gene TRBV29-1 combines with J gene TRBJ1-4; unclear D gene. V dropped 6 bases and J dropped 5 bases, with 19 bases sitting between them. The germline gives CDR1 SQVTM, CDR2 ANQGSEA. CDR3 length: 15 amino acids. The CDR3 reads CSVKHGSPKNEKLFF. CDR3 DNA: TGCAGCGTCAAGCATGGGAGTCCGAAGAATGAAAAACTGTTTTTT.

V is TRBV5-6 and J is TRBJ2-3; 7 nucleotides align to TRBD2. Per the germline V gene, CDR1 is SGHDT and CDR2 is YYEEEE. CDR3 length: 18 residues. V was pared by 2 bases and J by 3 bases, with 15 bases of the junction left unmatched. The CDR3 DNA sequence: TGTGCCAGCAGCTTACGGAGAGGGAGGGCCCTTGGAACAGATACGCAGTATTTT. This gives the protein CASSLRRGRALGTDTQYF.

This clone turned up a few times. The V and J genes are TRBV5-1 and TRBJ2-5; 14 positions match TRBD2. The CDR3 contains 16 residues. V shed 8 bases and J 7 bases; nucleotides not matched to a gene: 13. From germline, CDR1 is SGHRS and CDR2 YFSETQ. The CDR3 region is CASFEGTSGGPGTQYF. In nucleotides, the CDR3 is TGCGCCAGTTTCGAGGGGACTAGCGGGGGCCCAGGGACCCAGTACTTC. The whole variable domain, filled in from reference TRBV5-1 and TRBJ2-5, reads KAGVTQTPRYLIKTRGQQVTLSCSPISGHRSVSWYQQTPGQGLQFLFEYFSETQRNKGNFPGRFSGRQFSNSRSEMNVSTLELGDSALYLCASFEGTSGGPGTQYFGPGTRLLVL.

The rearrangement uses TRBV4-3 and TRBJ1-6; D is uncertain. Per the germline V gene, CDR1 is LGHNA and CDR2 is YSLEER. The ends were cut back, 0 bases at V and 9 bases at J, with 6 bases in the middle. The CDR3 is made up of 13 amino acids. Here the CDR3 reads CASSQDYGSPLHF. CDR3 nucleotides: TGCGCCAGCAGCCAAGATTACGGTTCACCCCTCCACTTT.

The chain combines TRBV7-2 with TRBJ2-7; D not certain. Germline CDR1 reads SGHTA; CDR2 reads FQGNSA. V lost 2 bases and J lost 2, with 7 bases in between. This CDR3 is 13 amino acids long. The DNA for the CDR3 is TGTGCCAGCAGCTTACCAGGCGCCTACGAGCAGTACTTC. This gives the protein CASSLPGAYEQYF.

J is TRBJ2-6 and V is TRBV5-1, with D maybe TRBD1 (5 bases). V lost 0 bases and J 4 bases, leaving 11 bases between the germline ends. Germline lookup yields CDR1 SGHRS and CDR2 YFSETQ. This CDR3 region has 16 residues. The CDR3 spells CASSLDGAAGANVLTF. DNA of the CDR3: TGCGCCAGCAGCTTGGATGGGGCAGCAGGGGCCAACGTCCTGACTTTC.

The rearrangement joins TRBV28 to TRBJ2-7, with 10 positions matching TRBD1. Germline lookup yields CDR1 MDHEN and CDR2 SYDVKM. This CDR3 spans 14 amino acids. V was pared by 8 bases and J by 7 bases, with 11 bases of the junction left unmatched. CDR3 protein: CASSFSGTGEEQYF. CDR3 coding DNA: TGTGCCAGCTCCTTTTCCGGGACAGGGGAGGAGCAGTACTTC.

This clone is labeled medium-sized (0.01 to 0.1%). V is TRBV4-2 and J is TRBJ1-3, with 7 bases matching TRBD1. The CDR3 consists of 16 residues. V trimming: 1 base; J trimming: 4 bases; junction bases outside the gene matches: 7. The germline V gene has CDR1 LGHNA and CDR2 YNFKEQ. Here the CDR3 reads CASSQALDRVGNTIYF. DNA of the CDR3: TGTGCCAGCAGCCAAGCCCTAGACAGGGTCGGAAACACCATATATTTT.

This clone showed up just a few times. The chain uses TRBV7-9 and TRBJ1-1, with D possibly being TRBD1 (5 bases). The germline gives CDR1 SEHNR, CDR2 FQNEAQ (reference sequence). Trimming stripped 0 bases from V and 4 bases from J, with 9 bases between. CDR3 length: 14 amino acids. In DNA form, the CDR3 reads TGTGCCAGCAGCTTAGCAGGGGCCGGCACTGAAGCTTTCTTT. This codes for CASSLAGAGTEAFF.

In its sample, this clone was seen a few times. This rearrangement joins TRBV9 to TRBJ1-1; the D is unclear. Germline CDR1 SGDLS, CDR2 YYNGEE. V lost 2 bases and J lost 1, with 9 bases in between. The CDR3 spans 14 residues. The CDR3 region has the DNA TGTGCCAGCAGCGTGTCCTCAGGGAACACTGAAGCTTTCTTT. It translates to CASSVSSGNTEAFF.

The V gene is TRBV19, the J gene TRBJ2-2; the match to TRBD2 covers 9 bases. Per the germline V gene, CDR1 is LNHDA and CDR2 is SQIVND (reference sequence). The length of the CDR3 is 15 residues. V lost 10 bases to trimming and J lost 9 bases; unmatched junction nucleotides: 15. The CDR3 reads CATCDGRGGVRELFF. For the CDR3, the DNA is TGTGCCACCTGTGACGGGCGGGGGGGCGTCCGGGAGCTGTTTTTT.

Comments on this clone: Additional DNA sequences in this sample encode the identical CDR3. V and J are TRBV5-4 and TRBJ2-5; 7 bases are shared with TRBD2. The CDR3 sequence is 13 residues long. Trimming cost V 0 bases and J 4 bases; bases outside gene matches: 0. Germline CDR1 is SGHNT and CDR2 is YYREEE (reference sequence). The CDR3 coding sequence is TGTGCCAGCAGCTTGGCGGGAGGAGAGACCCAGTACTTC. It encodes CASSLAGGETQYF.

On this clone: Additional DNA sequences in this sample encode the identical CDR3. DNA for the CDR3: TGTGCCAGCAGCCACCGGGCCCCGGGGGATTCACCCCTCCACTTT. Encoded protein: CASSHRAPGDSPLHF. The chain combines TRBV7-8 with TRBJ1-6; tentatively, D is TRBD1 (5 bases). CDR1 is SGHVS, CDR2 FQNEAQ, per germline. CDR3 size: 15 residues. Deletions cut 5 bases from V and 8 bases from J, with 16 bases between.

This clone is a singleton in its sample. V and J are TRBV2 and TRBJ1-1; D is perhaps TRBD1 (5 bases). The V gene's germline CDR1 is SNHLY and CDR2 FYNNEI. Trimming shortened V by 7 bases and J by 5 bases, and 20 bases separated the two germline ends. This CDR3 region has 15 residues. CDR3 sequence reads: CASTFSTGDSTEAFF. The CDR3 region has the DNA TGTGCCAGCACCTTTTCCACAGGCGACAGTACTGAAGCTTTCTTT.

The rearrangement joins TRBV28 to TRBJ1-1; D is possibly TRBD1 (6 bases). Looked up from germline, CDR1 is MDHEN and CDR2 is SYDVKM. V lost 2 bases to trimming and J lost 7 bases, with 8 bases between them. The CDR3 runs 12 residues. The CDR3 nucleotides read TGTGCCAGCAGTTTAGGGGGCCTTGAAGCTTTCTTT. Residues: CASSLGGLEAFF.

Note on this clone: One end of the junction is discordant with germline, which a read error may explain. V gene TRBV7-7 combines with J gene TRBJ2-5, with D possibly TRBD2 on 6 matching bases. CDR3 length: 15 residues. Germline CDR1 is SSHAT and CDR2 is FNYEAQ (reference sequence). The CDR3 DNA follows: TGTGCTAGCAGCCCGCGGGGAGGAACCCAAGAGACCCAGTACTTC. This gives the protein CASSPRGGTQETQYF.

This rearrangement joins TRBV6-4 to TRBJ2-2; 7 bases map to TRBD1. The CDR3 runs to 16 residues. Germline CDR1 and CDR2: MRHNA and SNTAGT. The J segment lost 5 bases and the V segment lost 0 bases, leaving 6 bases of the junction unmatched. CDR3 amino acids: CASSDSAGGETGELFF. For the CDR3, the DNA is TGTGCCAGCAGTGACTCGGCAGGGGGAGAAACCGGGGAGCTGTTTTTT.

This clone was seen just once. DNA for the CDR3: TGTGCCAGCCTCGGGATGAACACTGAAGCTTTCTTT. This encodes CASLGMNTEAFF. This chain uses TRBV25-1 with TRBJ1-1; D not resolved. Trimming removed 8 bases from V and 0 bases from J, with 7 bases in between. Germline CDR1 MGHDK, CDR2 SYGVNS. CDR3 length: 12 amino acids.

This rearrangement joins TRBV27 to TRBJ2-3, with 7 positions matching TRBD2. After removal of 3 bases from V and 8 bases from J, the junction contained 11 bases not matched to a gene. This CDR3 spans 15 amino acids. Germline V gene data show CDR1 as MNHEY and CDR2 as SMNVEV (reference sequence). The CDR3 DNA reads TGTGCCAGCAGTTTCCTGAGCGGGAAGCGAGGTACGCAGTATTTT. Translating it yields CASSFLSGKRGTQYF.

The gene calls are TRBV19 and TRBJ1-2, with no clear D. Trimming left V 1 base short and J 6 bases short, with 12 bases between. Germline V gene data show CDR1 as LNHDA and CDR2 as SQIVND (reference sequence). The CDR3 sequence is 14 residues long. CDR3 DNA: TGTGCCAGTAGTATAGTTAGGGAGGTAGATGGCTACACCTTC. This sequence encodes CASSIVREVDGYTF.